The 12 T cell receptor beta chains below all came from one sample that was sequenced in a study of cytomegalovirus exposure and HLA in healthy donors. 60 Vbeta and 13 Jbeta primers were used in PCR. The table came from immunoSEQ multiplex PCR; TCRdb's copy has only in-frame clones and leaves some out. The data contain approximately 110,000 clones, roughly 85% of them singletons. The sequencing sample was made of PBMCs. The receptors originated from a man aged 25-40 years in good health and CMV-seropositive.

This clone was seen a few times. The chain is built from TRBV7-2 and TRBJ2-7; weak D call: TRBD1 (6 bases). The CDR3 has 13 amino acids. The germline V gene has CDR1 SGHTA and CDR2 FQGNSA. V was cut by 2 bases and J by 6 bases, with 11 bases left in between. The CDR3 spells CASSLSRGGEQYF. The CDR3 DNA reads as TGTGCCAGCAGCTTAAGCAGGGGCGGCGAGCAGTACTTC.

This clone occurred once. V usage is TRBV11-3 and J usage is TRBJ1-2, with 9 bases fitting TRBD1. With V trimmed by 3 bases and J by 1 base, 0 bases remained unmatched. Germline-derived CDR1 and CDR2 are SGHNT and YENEEA. The CDR3 length is 14 residues. The CDR3 sequence is CASSLGQGNYGYTF. CDR3 in DNA: TGTGCCAGCAGCTTGGGACAGGGTAACTATGGCTACACCTTC.

The chain is built from TRBV5-1 and TRBJ2-5; 7 nucleotides line up with TRBD1. Germline V CDR1 and CDR2: SGHRS, YFSETQ. The V gene end was trimmed by 3 bases and the J gene end by 5 bases; junction bases not matched to a gene: 13. The length of the CDR3 is 16 residues. In DNA form, the CDR3 reads TGCGCCAGCAGCTCTTATCGGGACAGCCGGAGGGAGACCCAGTACTTC. It is translated as CASSSYRDSRRETQYF.

The chain combines TRBV7-2 with TRBJ2-1; D call uncertain. Trimming stripped 3 bases from V and 0 bases from J, with 9 bases between. The CDR3 runs to 15 residues. Germline CDR1 reads SGHTA; CDR2 reads FQGNSA. The CDR3 sequence is CASSFISGSYNEQFF. CDR3 DNA: TGTGCCAGCAGCTTCATCTCCGGCTCCTACAATGAGCAGTTCTTC.

The V and J genes are TRBV5-1 and TRBJ2-7; 8 bases line up with TRBD2. The V and J ends lost 2 bases and 3 bases, in that order; junction bases with no gene match: 7. This CDR3 spans 15 amino acids. In germline, CDR1 is SGHRS, CDR2 YFSETQ. CDR3 sequence: CASSFISGTIYEQYV. CDR3 bases: TGCGCCAGCAGCTTTATTAGCGGGACGATCTACGAGCAGTACGTC.

This clone was seen just once. V usage is TRBV6-1 and J usage is TRBJ1-3, with D perhaps TRBD1 (6 bases). CDR1 MNHNS and CDR2 SASEGT come from the germline V gene. Trimming cost V 5 bases and J 4 bases, with 12 bases left between them. CDR3 length equals 14 residues. Here the CDR3 reads CASSLTGGGNTIYF. The DNA for the CDR3 is TGTGCCAGCAGTCTGACAGGTGGGGGAAACACCATATATTTT.

In its sample, this clone was seen a few times. The genes are TRBV6-1 and TRBJ1-4, with D perhaps matching TRBD1 (5 bases). The CDR3 contains 14 residues. The ends were cut back, 4 bases at V and 7 bases at J, with 13 bases in the middle. Germline CDR1 and CDR2: MNHNS and SASEGT. As DNA, the CDR3 is TGTGCCAGCAGTGTGGGACCGGGGGGTGAAAAACTGTTTTTT. This translates into CASSVGPGGEKLFF.

This clone was counted only a few times. The chain recombines TRBV7-9 with TRBJ1-2, with D tentatively TRBD1 (5 bases). This CDR3 has 14 residues. Germline CDR1 and CDR2: SEHNR and FQNEAQ (reference sequence). V was trimmed by 5 bases and J by 7 bases, leaving 17 bases between them. In DNA, the CDR3 is TGTGCCAGCAGCCCGGGGGGAGACCCTTTTGGCTACACCTTC. It codes for CASSPGGDPFGYTF.

The chain has TRBV6-5 and TRBJ1-1; maybe TRBD1 (6 bases). The CDR3 is 14 residues long. Germline V gene sequence: CDR1 MNHEY, CDR2 SVGAGI. The V gene lost 2 bases and the J gene lost 1 base, with 8 bases spanning the gap. CDR3 bases: TGTGCCAGCAGTTACGGGGGCGAGAACACTGAAGCTTTCTTT. This encodes CASSYGGENTEAFF.

The V gene is TRBV7-2, the J gene TRBJ2-7; 7 bases line up with TRBD2. V lost 5 bases and J lost 2; bases outside the gene matches: 12. Germline V CDR1 and CDR2: SGHTA, FQGNSA. The CDR3 is 16 amino acids. CDR3 DNA sequence: TGTGCCAGCAGCCTCCGAGCGGGGCGGCCGACCTACGAGCAGTACTTC. Protein product: CASSLRAGRPTYEQYF.

Details on this clone: Distinct nucleotide sequences in the sample also encode this CDR3. The rearrangement joins TRBV2 to TRBJ1-2, with 10 positions matching TRBD1. CDR3 length equals 14 residues. Trimming cost V 6 bases and J 5 bases; bases outside gene matches: 6. Germline CDR1 SNHLY, CDR2 FYNNEI. The CDR3 sequence is CASRRDRGTYGYTF. The CDR3 DNA sequence: TGTGCCAGCAGGAGGGACAGGGGAACGTATGGCTACACCTTC.

The chain employs TRBV5-1 and TRBJ1-1; D possibly corresponds to TRBD1 (5 bases). V dropped 0 bases and J dropped 1 base, with 7 bases sitting between them. The CDR3 covers 14 residues. Germline V lookup: CDR1 SGHRS, CDR2 YFSETQ. The CDR3 DNA is TGCGCCAGCAGCTTGGAAGGGGCGAACACTGAAGCTTTCTTT. Protein product: CASSLEGANTEAFF.